This T cell receptor (beta chain) was identified during a study of Tregs in tolerant kidney transplant recipients. FACS sorting followed an approximately 6-day coculture of CFSE-labeled recipient PBMCs with irradiated graft donor PBMCs. V lost 7 bases and J lost 2, with 15 bases in between. Germline assignment: CDR1 MNHNY and CDR2 SVGAGI (reference sequence). The CDR3 is 14 residues long. Clones were read by immunoSEQ multiplex PCR, and TCRdb kept only the in-frame ones, dropping some. The sample lists some 15,000 clones, around 49% occurring once. Broader study findings: Findings come from small patient numbers and require larger validation.

This clone was recorded once. Its antigen is unidentified. This receptor was taken from a human patient who received a combined kidney and bone marrow transplant. The chain is built from TRBV6-6 and TRBJ2-7; D possibly corresponds to TRBD1 (7 bases). Sequencing used CD4+ T cells from blood cultured with allogeneic cells, obtained before the transplant. The DNA for the CDR3 is TGTGCCAGCACCAGGGGGGACTCCGCCTACGAGCAGTACTTC. Encoded protein: CASTRGDSAYEQYF.